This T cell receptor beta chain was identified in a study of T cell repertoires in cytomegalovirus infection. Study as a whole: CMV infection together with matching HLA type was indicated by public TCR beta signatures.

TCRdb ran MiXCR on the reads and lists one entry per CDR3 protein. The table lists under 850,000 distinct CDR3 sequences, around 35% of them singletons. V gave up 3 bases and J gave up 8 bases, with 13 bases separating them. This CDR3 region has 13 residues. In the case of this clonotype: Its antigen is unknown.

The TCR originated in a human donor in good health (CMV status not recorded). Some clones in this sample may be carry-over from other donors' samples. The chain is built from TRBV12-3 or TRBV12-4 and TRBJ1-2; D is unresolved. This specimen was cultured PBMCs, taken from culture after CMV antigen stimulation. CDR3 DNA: TGTGCCAGCAGTTTGCCGGGAAATCGAGGCTACACCTTC. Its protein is CASSLPGNRGYTF.